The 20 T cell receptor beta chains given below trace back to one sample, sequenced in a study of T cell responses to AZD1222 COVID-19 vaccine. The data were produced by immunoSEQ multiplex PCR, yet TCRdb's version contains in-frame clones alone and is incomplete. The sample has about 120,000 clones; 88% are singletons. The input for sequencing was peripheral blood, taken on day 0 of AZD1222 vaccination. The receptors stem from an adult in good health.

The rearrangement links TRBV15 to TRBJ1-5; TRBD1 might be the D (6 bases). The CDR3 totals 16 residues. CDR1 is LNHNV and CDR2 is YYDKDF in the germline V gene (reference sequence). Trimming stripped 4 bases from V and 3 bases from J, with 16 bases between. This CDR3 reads CATSTDRTTFNQPQHF. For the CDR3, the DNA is TGTGCCACCAGCACCGACAGGACAACATTCAATCAGCCCCAGCATTTT.

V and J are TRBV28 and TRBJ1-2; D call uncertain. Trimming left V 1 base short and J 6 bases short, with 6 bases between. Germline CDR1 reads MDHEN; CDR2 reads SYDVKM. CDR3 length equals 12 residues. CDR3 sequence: CASSLYGNGYTF. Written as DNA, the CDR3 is TGTGCCAGCAGTTTATATGGTAATGGCTACACCTTC.

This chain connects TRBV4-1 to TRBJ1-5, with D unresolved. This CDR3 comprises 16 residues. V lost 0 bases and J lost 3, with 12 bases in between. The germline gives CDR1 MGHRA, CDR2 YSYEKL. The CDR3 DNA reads TGCGCCAGCAGCCAAGAAGGGTACGGGTACAATCAGCCCCAGCATTTT. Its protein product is CASSQEGYGYNQPQHF.

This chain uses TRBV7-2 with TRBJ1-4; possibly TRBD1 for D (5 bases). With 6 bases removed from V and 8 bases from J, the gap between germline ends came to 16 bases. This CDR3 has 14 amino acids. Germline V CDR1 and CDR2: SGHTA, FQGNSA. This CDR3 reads CASSMGQGTEKLFF. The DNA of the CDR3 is TGTGCCAGCAGTATGGGGCAGGGTACGGAAAAACTGTTTTTT. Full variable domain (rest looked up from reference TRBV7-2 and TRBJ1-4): GAGVSQSPSNKVTEKGKDVELRCDPISGHTALYWYRQSLGQGLEFLIYFQGNSAPDKSGLPSDRFSAERTGGSVSTLTIQRTQQEDSAVYLCASSMGQGTEKLFFGSGTQLSVL.

This CDR3 reads CASSLDLAVTSGQFF. The CDR3 nucleotides are TGTGCCAGCAGCTTAGATCTAGCGGTCACCTCGGGGCAGTTCTTC. The J gene is TRBJ2-1, the V gene TRBV11-2; 7 positions agree with TRBD2. V lost 0 bases to trimming and J lost 12 bases; unmatched junction nucleotides: 11. The germline gives CDR1 SGHAT, CDR2 FQNNGV. This CDR3 region has 15 residues.

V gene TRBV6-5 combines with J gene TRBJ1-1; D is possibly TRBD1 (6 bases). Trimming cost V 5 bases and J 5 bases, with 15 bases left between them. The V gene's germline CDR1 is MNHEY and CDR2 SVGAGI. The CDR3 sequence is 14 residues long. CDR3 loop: CASSLRGSGTEAFF. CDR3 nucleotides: TGTGCCAGCAGTCTCAGGGGCTCGGGGACTGAAGCTTTCTTT.

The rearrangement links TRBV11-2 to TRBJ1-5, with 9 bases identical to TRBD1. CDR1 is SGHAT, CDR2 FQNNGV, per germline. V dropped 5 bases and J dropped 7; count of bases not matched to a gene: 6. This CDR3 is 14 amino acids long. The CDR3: CASSADRGAQPQHF. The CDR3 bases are TGTGCCAGCAGCGCCGACAGGGGGGCACAGCCCCAGCATTTT. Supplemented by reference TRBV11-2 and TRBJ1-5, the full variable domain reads EAGVAQSPRYKIIEKRQSVAFWCNPISGHATLYWYQQILGQGPKLLIQFQNNGVVDDSQLPKDRFSAERLKGVDSTLKIQPAKLEDSAVYLCASSADRGAQPQHFGDGTRLSIL.

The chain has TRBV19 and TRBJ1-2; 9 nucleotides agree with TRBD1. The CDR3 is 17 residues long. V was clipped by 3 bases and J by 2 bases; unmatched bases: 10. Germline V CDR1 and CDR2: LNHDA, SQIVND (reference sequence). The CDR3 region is CASSMWGQGVLNYGYTF. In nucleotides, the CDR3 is TGTGCCAGTAGTATGTGGGGACAGGGAGTTCTGAACTATGGCTACACCTTC.

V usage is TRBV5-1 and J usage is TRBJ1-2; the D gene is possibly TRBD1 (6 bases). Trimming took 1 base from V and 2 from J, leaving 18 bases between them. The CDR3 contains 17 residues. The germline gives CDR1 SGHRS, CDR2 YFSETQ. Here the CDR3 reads CASSLNTGRGPNYGYTF. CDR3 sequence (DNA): TGCGCCAGCAGCTTGAATACTGGCAGGGGCCCGAACTATGGCTACACCTTC.

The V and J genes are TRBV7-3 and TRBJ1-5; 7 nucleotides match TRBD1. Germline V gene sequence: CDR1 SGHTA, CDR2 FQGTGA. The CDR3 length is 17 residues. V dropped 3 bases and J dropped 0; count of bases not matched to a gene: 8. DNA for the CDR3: TGTGCCAGCAGCTTTCTTCAGGGGGACTATAGCAATCAGCCCCAGCATTTT. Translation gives CASSFLQGDYSNQPQHF.

The CDR3 protein is CASSAGQVTEAFF. The CDR3 DNA is TGTGCCAGCTCGGCAGGCCAAGTTACTGAAGCTTTCTTT. This chain links TRBV19 with TRBJ1-1; no clear D gene. CDR1 LNHDA and CDR2 SQIVND come from the germline V gene (reference sequence). The V and J ends lost 9 bases and 5 bases respectively, with 16 bases between them. CDR3 size: 13 residues. Full variable domain (outside the CDR3, taken from reference TRBV19 and TRBJ1-1): DGGITQSPKYLFRKEGQNVTLSCEQNLNHDAMYWYRQDPGQGLRLIYYSQIVNDFQKGDIAEGYSVSREKKESFPLTVTSAQKNPTAFYLCASSAGQVTEAFFGQGTRLTVV.

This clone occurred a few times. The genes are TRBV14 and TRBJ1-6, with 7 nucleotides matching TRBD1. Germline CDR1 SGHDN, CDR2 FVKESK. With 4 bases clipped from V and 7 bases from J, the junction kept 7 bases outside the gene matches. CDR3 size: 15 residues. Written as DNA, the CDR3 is TGTGCCAGCAGCCCATACAGGGGAGCGAATTCACCCCTCCACTTT. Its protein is CASSPYRGANSPLHF.

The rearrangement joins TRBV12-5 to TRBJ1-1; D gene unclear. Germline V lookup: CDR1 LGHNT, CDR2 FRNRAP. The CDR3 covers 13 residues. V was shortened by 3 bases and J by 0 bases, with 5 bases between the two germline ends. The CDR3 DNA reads TGTGCTAGTGGTTTCGAGGTGAACACTGAAGCTTTCTTT. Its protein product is CASGFEVNTEAFF.

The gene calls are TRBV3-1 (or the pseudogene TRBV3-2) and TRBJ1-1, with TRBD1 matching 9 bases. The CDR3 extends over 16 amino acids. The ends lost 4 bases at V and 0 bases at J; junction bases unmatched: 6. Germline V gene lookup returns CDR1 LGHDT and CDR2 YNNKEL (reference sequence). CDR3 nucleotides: TGTGCCAGCAGCCCCAGACAGGGGGGCATGAACACTGAAGCTTTCTTT. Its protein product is CASSPRQGGMNTEAFF.

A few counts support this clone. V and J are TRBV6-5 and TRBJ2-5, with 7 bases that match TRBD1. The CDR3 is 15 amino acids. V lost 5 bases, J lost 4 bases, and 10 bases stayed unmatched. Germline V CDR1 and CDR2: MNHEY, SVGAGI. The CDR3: CASSIYTGTVETQYF. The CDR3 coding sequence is TGTGCCAGCAGTATCTACACCGGGACAGTAGAGACCCAGTACTTC.

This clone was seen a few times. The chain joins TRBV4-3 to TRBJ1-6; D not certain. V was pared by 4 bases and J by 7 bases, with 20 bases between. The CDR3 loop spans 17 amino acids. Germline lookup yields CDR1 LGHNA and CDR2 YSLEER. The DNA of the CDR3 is TGCGCCAGCAGCCCTCTACTAGTCGGTGCGCGGAATTCACCCCTCCACTTT. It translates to CASSPLLVGARNSPLHF.

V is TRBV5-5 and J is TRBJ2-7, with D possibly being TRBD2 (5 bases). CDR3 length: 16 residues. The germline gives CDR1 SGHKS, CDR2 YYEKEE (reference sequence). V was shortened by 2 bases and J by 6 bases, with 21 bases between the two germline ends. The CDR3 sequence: CASSFEGFLSRGEQYF. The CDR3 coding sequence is TGTGCCAGCAGCTTTGAAGGGTTCTTGTCCCGGGGCGAGCAGTACTTC.

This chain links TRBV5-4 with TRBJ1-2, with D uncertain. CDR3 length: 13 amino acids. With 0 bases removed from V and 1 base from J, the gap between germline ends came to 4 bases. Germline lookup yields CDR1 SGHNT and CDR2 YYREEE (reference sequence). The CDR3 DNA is TGTGCCAGCAGCTTGGACCATAACTATGGCTACACCTTC. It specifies CASSLDHNYGYTF.

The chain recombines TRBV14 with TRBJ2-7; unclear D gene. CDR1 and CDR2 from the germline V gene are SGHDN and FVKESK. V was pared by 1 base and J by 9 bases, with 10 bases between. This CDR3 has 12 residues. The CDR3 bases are TGTGCCAGCAGCCAAGTAGAAGTTGGGCAGTACTTC. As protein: CASSQVEVGQYF.

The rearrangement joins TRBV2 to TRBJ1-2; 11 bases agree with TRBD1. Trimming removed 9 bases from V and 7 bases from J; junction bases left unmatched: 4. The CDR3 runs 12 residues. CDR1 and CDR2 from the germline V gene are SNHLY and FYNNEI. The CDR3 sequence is CASQDRGLGYTF. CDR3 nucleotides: TGTGCCAGTCAGGACAGGGGGCTTGGCTACACCTTC.